Listed below are T cell receptor beta chains from one sample, sequenced in a study of blood T cell repertoires in COVID-19. The method was immunoSEQ multiplex PCR; TCRdb's version includes in-frame clones alone and lacks a portion of them. The data show 130,000 to 150,000 clones, with over 80% seen just once and over 0.85% held by the top ten. The sequenced sample consisted of peripheral blood. The receptors shown here come from a woman aged 45 to 65 with acute or convalescent COVID-19. Both conserved end residues are part of each CDR3. The order of the fields is clone size, D gene, V gene, J gene, CDR3 protein, CDR3 DNA. The D gene is left open where the match is weak. Clone sizes are given selectively: once, few, many, or a class where the clone is expanded.

clone_size: .; d_call: TRBD1; v_call: TRBV7-6; j_call: TRBJ1-5; cdr3_aa: CASSLDPGQRNQPQHF; cdr3_nt: TGTGCCAGCAGCTTAGATCCGGGACAGCGGAATCAGCCCCAGCATTTT
clone_size: .; d_call: TRBD1; v_call: TRBV2; j_call: TRBJ2-7; cdr3_aa: CASSPGTGVEQYF; cdr3_nt: TGTGCCAGCAGTCCCGGGACAGGGGTCGAGCAGTACTTC
clone_size: .; d_call: .; v_call: TRBV18; j_call: TRBJ1-2; cdr3_aa: CASSPQHTDTGYTF; cdr3_nt: TGTGCCAGCTCTCCACAACATACAGACACTGGCTACACCTTC
clone_size: .; d_call: .; v_call: TRBV23-1; j_call: TRBJ1-6; cdr3_aa: CASSQSWQGIRDSPLHF; cdr3_nt: TGCGCCAGCAGTCAATCGTGGCAGGGAATTAGGGATTCACCCCTCCACTTT
clone_size: few; d_call: .; v_call: TRBV5-5; j_call: TRBJ1-3; cdr3_aa: CASSLYVGDTIYF; cdr3_nt: TGTGCCAGCAGCTTATACGTCGGAGACACCATATATTTT
clone_size: .; d_call: TRBD2; v_call: TRBV4-1; j_call: TRBJ2-4; cdr3_aa: CASRNPGEGKNIQYF; cdr3_nt: TGCGCCAGCAGGAACCCGGGGGAGGGCAAAAACATTCAGTACTTC
clone_size: .; d_call: TRBD2; v_call: TRBV6-5; j_call: TRBJ2-3; cdr3_aa: CASSYSAGGPDTQYF; cdr3_nt: TGTGCCAGCAGTTACTCGGCGGGGGGGCCAGATACGCAGTATTTT
clone_size: few; d_call: .; v_call: TRBV27; j_call: TRBJ1-2; cdr3_aa: CASSGQQRLIYGYTF; cdr3_nt: TGTGCCAGCAGCGGACAGCAAAGGCTTATCTATGGCTACACCTTC
clone_size: once; d_call: .; v_call: TRBV6-4; j_call: TRBJ1-1; cdr3_aa: CASSRQGDTEAFF; cdr3_nt: TGTGCCAGCAGCCGCCAGGGCGACACTGAAGCTTTCTTT
clone_size: many; d_call: TRBD2; v_call: TRBV2; j_call: TRBJ2-3; cdr3_aa: CASSERSGMTDTQYF; cdr3_nt: TGTGCCAGCAGTGAAAGGAGCGGGATGACAGATACGCAGTATTTT